Listed below are T cell receptor beta chains from one sample, sequenced in a study of response to subunit inactivated influenza vaccine. TCRdb reprocessed the RT-PCR reads via MiXCR and lists one record per CDR3 protein. This sample carries hundreds of thousands of distinct CDR3 sequences, about an eighth of them seen once, and the ten largest clones take approximately 14%. The source was PBMCs from blood, collected around seven weeks after vaccination. The receptors were sampled from a man over 45 who received an inactivated influenza vaccine. Each CDR3 is given with its conserved first and last residue. The D gene is left open where the match is weak. Size tells how often a clone was seen (once, few, many) or the class of an expanded clone, and some rows leave it out.

size	V	J	D	CDR3	DNA
few	TRBV7-2	TRBJ2-1	TRBD1	CASSRDRGKFEQFF	TGTGCCAGCAGTAGGGACAGGGGAAAATTTGAGCAGTTCTTC
many	TRBV5-1	TRBJ2-7	.	CASSSGHTYEQYF	TGCGCCAGCAGCTCGGGACACACCTACGAGCAGTACTTC
.	TRBV12-3/TRBV12-4	TRBJ2-5	.	CASSLGQLTGTQYF	TGTGCCAGCAGTTTAGGTCAGCTAACCGGGACCCAGTACTTC
once	TRBV3-1	TRBJ2-1	TRBD1	CASSQGTGSYNEQFF	TGTGCCAGCAGCCAAGGGACAGGTTCCTACAATGAGCAGTTCTTC
few	TRBV4-1	TRBJ1-6	TRBD1	CASSQSPGTGARSPLHF	TGCGCCAGCAGCCAATCCCCCGGGACAGGGGCCAGATCACCCCTCCACTTT
few	TRBV11-2	TRBJ2-2	.	CASSLEMGSTGELFF	TGTGCCAGCAGCTTAGAAATGGGGAGCACCGGGGAGCTGTTTTTT
.	TRBV7-8	TRBJ1-2	TRBD1	CASSLAVTGGRYGYTF	TGTGCCAGCAGCTTAGCAGTTACAGGGGGCCGATATGGCTACACCTTC
.	TRBV5-1	TRBJ2-1	TRBD2	CASSTILAGSYNEQFF	TGCGCCAGCAGCACGATACTAGCGGGGTCCTACAATGAGCAGTTCTTC
few	TRBV6-5	TRBJ2-3	TRBD2	CASSYRGTSGGNTDTQYF	TGTGCCAGCAGTTACCGCGGGACTAGCGGGGGAAACACAGATACGCAGTATTTT
.	TRBV20-1	TRBJ2-3	TRBD2	CSARDLLAGATFPDTQYF	TGCAGTGCTAGGGATTTACTAGCGGGAGCGACGTTTCCAGATACGCAGTATTTT
.	TRBV6-1	TRBJ2-3	TRBD2	CASSPGLAGSTDTQYF	TGTGCCAGCAGCCCGGGACTAGCGGGGAGCACAGATACGCAGTATTTT
many	TRBV29-1	TRBJ2-3	TRBD2	CSVAGGSGRITDTQYF	TGCAGCGTCGCGGGGGGTAGCGGGAGGATAACAGATACGCAGTATTTT
few	TRBV11-2	TRBJ1-4	.	CASSLGLLTTNEKLFF	TGTGCCAGCAGCTTAGGGTTACTTACAACTAATGAAAAACTGTTTTTT
.	TRBV3-1	TRBJ2-3	TRBD1	CASSLLPWTGDNTDTQYF	TGTGCCAGCAGCCTCCTCCCCTGGACAGGGGATAACACAGATACGCAGTATTTT
.	TRBV25-1	TRBJ2-3	.	CASSDRTENTDTQYF	TGTGCCAGCAGTGACCGGACAGAGAACACAGATACGCAGTATTTT
few	TRBV7-8	TRBJ2-1	.	CASSVDRTTSYNEQFF	TGTGCCAGCAGCGTAGACAGGACCACCTCCTACAATGAGCAGTTCTTC
.	TRBV10-3	TRBJ2-5	.	CAISRQGGETQYF	TGTGCCATCAGTCGACAGGGAGGGGAGACCCAGTACTTC
few	TRBV10-3	TRBJ2-1	.	CAISDGSEQFF	TGTGCCATCAGTGACGGGAGTGAGCAGTTCTTC
many	TRBV10-3	TRBJ2-7	.	CAISESADSYYEQYF	TGTGCCATCAGTGAGTCCGCGGACAGCTACTACGAGCAGTACTTC
.	TRBV10-3	TRBJ2-5	.	CAISEGGLDLETQYF	TGTGCCATCAGTGAGGGCGGGTTAGACCTTGAGACCCAGTACTTC
few	TRBV3-1	TRBJ1-1	.	CASSPTRTSEAFF	TGTGCCAGCAGCCCGACGAGGACATCTGAAGCTTTCTTT
few	TRBV6-1	TRBJ1-5	.	CASCPGINQPQHF	TGTGCCAGCTGTCCTGGGATCAATCAGCCCCAGCATTTT
many	TRBV20-1	TRBJ2-7	.	CSASRDITYEQYF	TGCAGTGCTAGCCGGGACATAACCTACGAGCAGTACTTC
.	TRBV12-3/TRBV12-4	TRBJ1-2	.	CASSLLRQGDSYGYTF	TGTGCCAGCAGTTTACTTCGGCAGGGTGATAGCTATGGCTACACCTTC
few	TRBV12-3/TRBV12-4	TRBJ2-6	.	CASSLDYSGANVLTF	TGTGCCAGCAGTCTCGACTACTCTGGGGCCAACGTCCTGACTTTC
many	TRBV29-1	TRBJ2-7	.	CSVGEQYF	TGCAGCGTTGGTGAGCAGTACTTC
.	TRBV12-3/TRBV12-4	TRBJ2-3	.	CASSLIAFLATVTQYF	TGTGCCAGCAGTTTAATAGCATTTCTTGCCACCGTGACGCAGTATTTT
.	TRBV5-1	TRBJ2-2	.	CASSLGGSASGELFF	TGCGCCAGCAGCTTGGGGGGGTCGGCATCCGGGGAGCTGTTTTTT
many	TRBV12-3/TRBV12-4	TRBJ2-1	TRBD2	CASSLDSGGKRGNEQFF	TGTGCCAGCAGTTTAGATAGCGGGGGTAAGAGGGGCAATGAGCAGTTCTTC
once	TRBV2	TRBJ2-7	.	CASSEWTVYEQYF	TGTGCCAGCAGTGAGTGGACAGTCTACGAGCAGTACTTC
.	TRBV27	TRBJ1-5	.	CASSPTGSQNRGQPQHF	TGTGCCAGCAGTCCTACGGGCAGCCAGAATAGGGGTCAGCCCCAGCATTTT
few	TRBV4-1	TRBJ1-5	TRBD1	CASSLGQGHSNQPQHF	TGCGCCAGCAGCCTAGGACAGGGCCATAGCAATCAGCCCCAGCATTTT
many	TRBV20-1	TRBJ2-7	.	CSAQRAGRTNYEQYF	TGCAGTGCTCAGAGAGCAGGGCGGACCAACTACGAGCAGTACTTC
.	TRBV4-3	TRBJ2-3	.	CASSQVGVGGLDTQYF	TGCGCCAGCAGCCAAGTTGGGGTAGGGGGGCTGGATACGCAGTATTTT
few	TRBV27	TRBJ2-7	TRBD2	CASSFRGLAGVWEQYF	TGTGCCAGCAGCTTCCGGGGACTAGCGGGAGTATGGGAGCAGTACTTC
few	TRBV12-3/TRBV12-4	TRBJ2-1	.	CASSLGPGQFF	TGTGCCAGCAGCCTGGGTCCAGGGCAGTTCTTC
many	TRBV4-3	TRBJ2-1	TRBD1	CASSLGTGSFEQFF	TGCGCCAGCAGCCTAGGGACAGGGAGCTTTGAGCAGTTCTTC
many	TRBV6-2/TRBV6-3	TRBJ2-2	.	CASRRGPNTGELFF	TGTGCCAGCAGACGGGGTCCGAACACCGGGGAGCTGTTTTTT
few	TRBV24-1	TRBJ2-1	TRBD2	CATSDWTSGRMNEQFF	TGTGCCACCAGTGATTGGACTAGCGGGAGAATGAATGAGCAGTTCTTC
few	TRBV20-1	TRBJ2-3	.	CSARGLARRIADTQYF	TGCAGTGCTAGGGGGCTCGCCAGGAGGATAGCAGATACGCAGTATTTT
few	TRBV7-9	TRBJ2-3	.	CASSLGVGLGEDTQYF	TGTGCCAGCAGCTTAGGAGTAGGCCTTGGAGAAGATACGCAGTATTTT
.	TRBV28	TRBJ2-5	TRBD2	CASSIAGGGETQYF	TGTGCCAGCAGTATAGCGGGAGGCGGGGAGACCCAGTACTTC
few	TRBV20-1	TRBJ1-6	.	CSARSPREGMDNSPLHF	TGCAGTGCTAGAAGCCCCAGGGAGGGCATGGATAATTCACCCCTCCACTTT
few	TRBV7-9	TRBJ2-5	.	CASSMEGPFPETQYF	TGTGCCAGCAGTATGGAGGGGCCATTCCCAGAGACCCAGTACTTC
few	TRBV5-4	TRBJ1-5	.	CASSLDGGVQPQHF	TGTGCCAGCAGCTTGGATGGGGGAGTTCAGCCCCAGCATTTT
many	TRBV5-1	TRBJ2-4	TRBD1	CASSPGQGDIQYF	TGCGCCAGCAGCCCGGGACAGGGGGACATTCAGTACTTC
few	TRBV12-3/TRBV12-4	TRBJ2-4	.	CASSWGTKNIQYF	TGTGCCAGCAGTTGGGGCACTAAAAACATTCAGTACTTC
many	TRBV5-1	TRBJ2-2	.	CASSLMQGDGLFF	TGCGCCAGCAGCTTGATGCAGGGAGATGGGCTGTTTTTT
many	TRBV7-9	TRBJ2-1	TRBD1	CASSPRDRGRRNNEQFF	TGTGCCAGCAGCCCTAGGGACAGGGGTCGCAGGAACAATGAGCAGTTCTTC
many	TRBV29-1	TRBJ2-2	.	CSVLGTSNTGELFF	TGCAGCGTCCTAGGGACTTCGAACACCGGGGAGCTGTTTTTT
.	TRBV10-3	TRBJ2-7	TRBD2	CAISESLGSGRTYEQYF	TGTGCCATCAGTGAGTCCTTAGGTAGCGGGAGGACCTACGAGCAGTACTTC
.	TRBV20-1	TRBJ2-3	.	CSARRAADTQYF	TGCAGTGCTAGACGTGCCGCGGATACGCAGTATTTT
few	TRBV6-2/TRBV6-3	TRBJ2-1	.	CASISRLEEPSRYEQFF	TGTGCCAGCATCTCCCGCCTGGAAGAGCCCTCTAGATATGAGCAGTTCTTC